These 29 T cell receptor beta chains were sequenced from one sample in a study of naive and memory T cell subsets. Notes on the study in general: Naive repertoires, especially CD8, held a few larger clonotypes, possibly memory cells re-expressing CD45RA.

The beta constant-region primer was an equimolar mix of two oligonucleotides covering TRBC1 and TRBC2. The ligated cDNA underwent four PCR rounds using SP2 and nested alpha and beta constant-region primers. Via MiXCR, TCRdb re-called the UMI-ligation and nested PCR reads, giving one row per CDR3 protein. The sample shows roughly 100,000 distinct CDR3 sequences, 14% of them seen only once. These TCRs are of unknown antigen specificity. Source material: naive CD8+ T cells from blood. Source of these receptors: a human donor in good health.

This clonotype was found many times. In DNA form, the CDR3 reads TGTGCCAGCAGCGTAGGAGGGGCTATGGCCAAAAACATTCAGTACTTC. This gives the protein CASSVGGAMAKNIQYF. The rearrangement links TRBV9 to TRBJ2-4; D could derive from TRBD1 or TRBD2 (5 bases each). From germline, CDR1 is SGDLS and CDR2 YYNGEE. The CDR3 length is 16 residues. Trimming cost V 0 bases and J 1 base, with 11 bases left between them.

This chain uses TRBV2 with TRBJ1-2, with 7 bases that match TRBD1. V shed 10 bases, J shed 6 bases, and the junction held 17 bases outside the gene matches. The CDR3 extends over 15 amino acids. Germline CDR1 reads SNHLY; CDR2 reads FYNNEI. The CDR3 bases are TGTGCCACCCGAAACCACGAGACAGGGAGTAATGGCTACACCTTC. It codes for CATRNHETGSNGYTF.

This clonotype was observed many times. The chain joins TRBV7-6 to TRBJ2-1; TRBD2 aligns across 7 bases. J gave up 8 bases and V 1 base, and 17 bases lay outside the gene matches. CDR1 and CDR2 from the germline V gene are SGHVS and FNYEAQ. The CDR3 runs to 18 residues. CDR3 bases: TGTGCCAGCAGCTTAGTGCCCGACGAGGCGGGAGAGCTCGATGAGCAGTTCTTC. Translation gives CASSLVPDEAGELDEQFF.

The table lists this clonotype with many counts. The chain joins TRBV7-3 to TRBJ2-2; 7 bases map to TRBD2. V lost 0 bases to trimming and J lost 6 bases; unmatched junction nucleotides: 10. This CDR3 has 17 residues. In germline, CDR1 is SGHTA, CDR2 FQGTGA. Here the CDR3 DNA reads TGTGCCAGCAGCTTAACGCAAGCGGGGCTTCAATCCGGGGAGCTGTTTTTT. Translated, it gives CASSLTQAGLQSGELFF. The whole variable domain, remainder taken from reference TRBV7-3 and TRBJ2-2, is GAGVSQTPSNKVTEKGKYVELRCDPISGHTALYWYRQSLGQGPEFLIYFQGTGAADDSGLPNDRFFAVRPEGSVSTLKIQRTERGDSAVYLCASSLTQAGLQSGELFFGEGSRLTVL.

The chain carries TRBV7-9 and TRBJ2-1, with 9 bases aligning to TRBD2. The CDR3 totals 13 residues. Per the germline V gene, CDR1 is SEHNR and CDR2 is FQNEAQ (reference sequence). J lost 3 bases, V lost 7 bases, and 1 base had no gene match. This CDR3 reads CASTSGIYNEQFF. The CDR3 nucleotides read TGTGCCAGCACTAGCGGGATCTACAATGAGCAGTTCTTC.

Only a few counts were recorded for this clonotype. The gene calls are TRBV13 and TRBJ2-3; 10 nucleotides agree with TRBD2. V gave up 1 base and J gave up 2 bases; unmatched junction bases: 3. This CDR3 has 16 amino acids. The germline V gene encodes CDR1 PRHDT and CDR2 FYEKMQ (reference sequence). CDR3 sequence: CASSLVSGRATDTQYF. CDR3 in DNA: TGTGCCAGCAGCTTAGTAAGCGGGAGGGCCACAGATACGCAGTATTTT.

This clonotype showed up just a few times. The rearrangement links TRBV19 to TRBJ1-1; D ambiguous. The V end was cut by 6 bases, the J end by 4 bases, with 15 bases between. This CDR3 contains 14 residues. The germline V gene has CDR1 LNHDA and CDR2 SQIVND (reference sequence). CDR3: CASRKTASGTEAFF. In DNA form, the CDR3 reads TGTGCCAGTAGGAAAACCGCGTCCGGCACTGAAGCTTTCTTT.

The chain recombines TRBV6-2 or TRBV6-3 with TRBJ1-1; 9 bases match TRBD1. There are 16 residues in the CDR3. V shed 6 bases and J 1 base; nucleotides not matched to a gene: 9. Per the germline V gene, CDR1 is MNHEY and CDR2 is SVGEGT. The CDR3 nucleotides are TGTGCCAGCAGGCCGGACAGGGGCGAGAAGAACACTGAAGCTTTCTTT. Protein sequence: CASRPDRGEKNTEAFF.

This clonotype was seen ten or more times. The chain is built from TRBV2 and TRBJ2-1; unclear D gene. The CDR3 sequence is 12 residues long. Germline lookup yields CDR1 SNHLY and CDR2 FYNNEI. With 5 bases removed from V and 7 bases from J, the gap between germline ends came to 9 bases. In DNA form, the CDR3 reads TGTGCCAGCAGTTTGTCAGGAAATGAGCAGTTCTTC. As protein: CASSLSGNEQFF.

The chain employs TRBV4-3 and TRBJ2-7; possible D gene TRBD1, 6 bases. Trimming took off 1 base at V and 2 bases at J, with 18 bases between the two ends. Germline V gene sequence: CDR1 LGHNA, CDR2 YSLEER. The CDR3 totals 17 residues. CDR3 protein: CASSQALATGTAYEQYF. CDR3 nucleotide sequence: TGCGCCAGCAGCCAAGCCCTGGCTACAGGGACGGCCTACGAGCAGTACTTC.

This clonotype was detected many times. The chain employs TRBV3-1 and TRBJ1-5; D is ambiguous. The CDR3 loop spans 12 amino acids. CDR1 LGHDT and CDR2 YNNKEL come from the germline V gene (reference sequence). V lost 1 base and J 5 bases, leaving 3 bases between the germline ends. CDR3 region: CASSQADQPQHF. Here the CDR3 DNA reads TGTGCCAGCAGCCAAGCCGATCAGCCCCAGCATTTT. Using reference TRBV3-1 and TRBJ1-5 for the parts outside the CDR3, the full variable domain is DTAVSQTPKYLVTQMGNDKSIKCEQNLGHDTMYWYKQDSKKFLKIMFSYNNKELIINETVPNRFSPKSPDKAHLNLHINSLELGDSAVYFCASSQADQPQHFGDGTRLSIL.

This chain joins TRBV7-9 and TRBJ2-1; D is possibly TRBD2 (6 bases). The germline V gene has CDR1 SEHNR and CDR2 FQNEAQ (reference sequence). CDR3 size: 13 residues. The V end was cut by 11 bases, the J end by 7 bases, with 18 bases between. CDR3 sequence (DNA): TGTGCCCAACCCCCGGTCGCGGGAAATGAGCAGTTCTTC. Its protein product is CAQPPVAGNEQFF.

Comments on this clonotype: Given a much more abundant clone one base away, this may be a read error. V usage is TRBV18 and J usage is TRBJ1-1; D possibly corresponds to TRBD1 (6 bases). Germline V gene lookup returns CDR1 KGHSH and CDR2 LQKENI. The CDR3 is 16 residues long. The CDR3: CSSSPRGGAMNTEAFF. The CDR3 region has the DNA TGTTCCAGCTCACCAAGGGGGGGAGCCATGAACACTGAAGCTTTCTTT.

The J gene is TRBJ1-4, the V gene TRBV28, with D possibly matching TRBD1 (6 bases). This CDR3 has 16 amino acids. Trimming cost V 6 bases and J 8 bases, with 22 bases left between them. From germline, CDR1 is MDHEN and CDR2 SYDVKM. CDR3 amino acids: CASSYLGGRSYEKLFF. CDR3 bases: TGTGCCAGCAGCTACCTAGGGGGGAGGTCTTACGAAAAACTGTTTTTT.

A few counts support this clonotype. The chain joins TRBV12-3 or TRBV12-4 to TRBJ2-7, with no clear D. V was shortened by 3 bases and J by 3 bases, with 15 bases between the two germline ends. There are 15 residues in the CDR3. The CDR3 loop reads CASSLAPDSHYEQYF. The CDR3 bases are TGTGCCAGCAGTTTGGCCCCCGATTCCCACTACGAGCAGTACTTC.

There are many counts of this clonotype. The chain joins TRBV5-4 to TRBJ2-7, with D hard to call. The CDR3 runs to 11 residues. Trimming left V 1 base short and J 5 bases short, with 4 bases between. CDR1 is SGHNT and CDR2 is YYREEE in the germline V gene (reference sequence). CDR3 residues: CASSLNHEQYF. CDR3 nucleotide sequence: TGTGCCAGCAGCTTGAACCACGAGCAGTACTTC.

This clonotype appeared many times. The chain employs TRBV5-1 and TRBJ2-1; maybe TRBD2 (6 bases). Trimming took 0 bases from V and 0 from J, leaving 7 bases between them. CDR1 is SGHRS, CDR2 YFSETQ, per germline. The CDR3 sequence is 15 residues long. The CDR3 loop is CASSLAGSSYNEQFF. The CDR3 DNA follows: TGCGCCAGCAGCTTGGCCGGGAGCTCCTACAATGAGCAGTTCTTC.

The rearrangement joins TRBV12-3 or TRBV12-4 to TRBJ2-3, with TRBD1 matching 8 bases. The CDR3 length is 15 residues. J gave up 1 base and V 6 bases, and 6 bases lay outside the gene matches. The CDR3 loop reads CASSHQGAGTDTQYF. CDR3 in DNA: TGTGCCAGCAGCCATCAGGGGGCAGGCACAGATACGCAGTATTTT.

This chain joins TRBV13 and TRBJ2-6; D uncertain. V dropped 7 bases and J dropped 1 base, with 2 bases sitting between them. From germline, CDR1 is PRHDT and CDR2 FYEKMQ (reference sequence). There are 12 residues in the CDR3. In nucleotides, the CDR3 is TGTGCCAGCACTTCTGGGGCCAACGTCCTGACTTTC. Amino acids: CASTSGANVLTF.

The CDR3 region is CASRRTPEEQYF. The CDR3 DNA sequence: TGTGCCAGCAGGAGGACCCCTGAGGAGCAGTACTTC. The chain combines TRBV6-9 with TRBJ2-7; D uncertain. The CDR3 sequence is 12 residues long. Germline lookup yields CDR1 MNHGY and CDR2 SVAAGI. V lost 6 bases to trimming and J lost 7 bases, with 13 bases between them.

The rearrangement uses TRBV25-1 and TRBJ2-1; tentative D call: TRBD1 (6 bases). CDR1 is MGHDK and CDR2 is SYGVNS in the germline V gene. The ends were cut back, 4 bases at V and 2 bases at J, with 21 bases in the middle. The CDR3 is made up of 18 amino acids. The CDR3 bases are TGTGCCAGCAGTGCCCTAAATGATGGGGGCCCCCCCTACAATGAGCAGTTCTTC. Residues: CASSALNDGGPPYNEQFF.

CDR3 amino acids: CSVEAGGYTF. CDR3 in DNA: TGCAGCGTTGAAGCGGGCGGCTACACCTTC. The chain couples TRBV29-1 to TRBJ1-2, with D uncertain. The length of the CDR3 is 10 residues. Trimming left V 1 base short and J 8 bases short, with 5 bases between. The germline V gene encodes CDR1 SQVTM and CDR2 ANQGSEA.

This clonotype was observed a few times. The chain is built from TRBV9 and TRBJ2-7; possibly TRBD2 for D (6 bases). The CDR3 has 15 residues. Trimming removed 3 bases from V and 0 bases from J, with 13 bases in between. CDR1 and CDR2 (germline): SGDLS, YYNGEE. The CDR3 reads CASSGGLTDSYEQYF. CDR3 nucleotide sequence: TGTGCCAGCAGCGGGGGACTCACCGACTCCTACGAGCAGTACTTC. The complete variable domain, with remaining parts taken from reference TRBV9 and TRBJ2-7, reads DSGVTQTPKHLITATGQRVTLRCSPRSGDLSVYWYQQSLDQGLQFLIQYYNGEERAKGNILERFSAQQFPDLHSELNLSSLELGDSALYFCASSGGLTDSYEQYFGPGTRLTVT.

This clonotype was recorded a few times. This chain links TRBV7-9 with TRBJ1-2; D gene ambiguous. In germline, CDR1 is SEHNR, CDR2 FQNEAQ (reference sequence). The V gene lost 1 base and the J gene lost 7 bases, with 16 bases spanning the gap. CDR3 length: 15 residues. For the CDR3, the DNA is TGTGCCAGCAGCTTAGGCGAGCTCACCGTGCCTGGCTACACCTTC. Translated: CASSLGELTVPGYTF.

The table lists this clonotype with many counts. The chain links TRBV12-3 or TRBV12-4 to TRBJ2-3, with TRBD2 as a possible D gene (5 bases). V was trimmed by 1 base and J by 0 bases, leaving 8 bases between them. CDR3 size: 15 residues. CDR3: CASSLVVASTDTQYF. As DNA, the CDR3 is TGTGCCAGCAGTTTAGTGGTAGCGAGCACAGATACGCAGTATTTT.

This clonotype was observed a handful of times. The chain joins TRBV27 to TRBJ2-1; 7 nucleotides align to TRBD1. Trimming took 5 bases from V and 3 from J; bases not matched to a gene: 10. The V gene's germline CDR1 is MNHEY and CDR2 SMNVEV (reference sequence). The CDR3 has 16 amino acids. CDR3 region: CASSATGTDFYNEQFF. In DNA, the CDR3 is TGTGCCAGCAGTGCTACCGGGACAGATTTCTACAATGAGCAGTTCTTC.

In this sample, this clonotype turned up a few times. This chain's CDR3 is CASSPGSTEAFF. CDR3 in DNA: TGTGCCAGCAGCCCTGGGTCTACTGAAGCTTTCTTT. This chain links TRBV12-3 or TRBV12-4 with TRBJ1-1, with D unclear. Trimming stripped 6 bases from V and 5 bases from J, with 10 bases between. The CDR3 spans 12 residues.

In this sample, this clonotype turned up many times. The rearrangement uses TRBV6-6 and TRBJ2-3, with 8 nucleotides matching TRBD2. This CDR3 has 16 residues. The junction had 11 bases not matched to a gene; V was cut back by 7 bases and J by 2 bases. Germline CDR1 reads MNHNY; CDR2 reads SVGAGI (reference sequence). The CDR3 is CASNMGLAGTTDTQYF. DNA of the CDR3: TGTGCCAGCAACATGGGCTTAGCGGGAACCACAGATACGCAGTATTTT.

This clonotype occurred many times. This rearrangement joins TRBV4-3 to TRBJ1-1, with a possible D match to TRBD1 (5 bases). CDR1 is LGHNA, CDR2 YSLEER, per germline. This CDR3 comprises 14 residues. The V end was cut by 1 base, the J end by 1 base, with 7 bases between. The CDR3 coding sequence is TGCGCCAGCAGCCAAGGCAGGGCGAACACTGAAGCTTTCTTT. The encoded protein is CASSQGRANTEAFF.